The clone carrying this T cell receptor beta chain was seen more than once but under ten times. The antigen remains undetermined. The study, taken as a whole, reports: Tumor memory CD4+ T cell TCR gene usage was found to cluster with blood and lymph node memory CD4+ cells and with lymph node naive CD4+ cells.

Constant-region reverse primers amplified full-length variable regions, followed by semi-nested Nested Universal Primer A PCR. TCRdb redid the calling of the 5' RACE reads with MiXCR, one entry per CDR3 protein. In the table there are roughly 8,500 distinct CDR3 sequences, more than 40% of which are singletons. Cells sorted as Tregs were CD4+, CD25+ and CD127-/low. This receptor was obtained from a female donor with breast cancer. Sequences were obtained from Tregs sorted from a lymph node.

CDR3 DNA: TGCGCCAGCAGCCAAGATCGAGGTTACTATGGCTACACCTTC. It specifies CASSQDRGYYGYTF. V and J are TRBV4-1 and TRBJ1-2; no clear D. Trimming removed 0 bases at V and 3 bases at J, with 8 bases between. The germline V gene encodes CDR1 MGHRA and CDR2 YSYEKL. The CDR3 loop spans 14 amino acids.